The 11 T cell receptor beta chains given below trace back to one sample, sequenced in a study of CD8 T cells in Susac syndrome. Reverse transcription of 0.5 to 1 ug RNA used random hexamers. TCRdb analysed the immunoSEQ multiplex PCR reads with MiXCR anew, one entry per CDR3 protein. The profile shows more than 250,000 distinct CDR3 sequences, 90% to 95% of them singletons. Sequencing input: CD4+ T cells from PBMCs. Receptors were obtained from a human donor with multiple sclerosis.

The chain recombines TRBV12-3 or TRBV12-4 with TRBJ2-2; the match to TRBD2 covers 8 bases. V trimming: 5 bases; J trimming: 5 bases; junction bases outside the gene matches: 4. This CDR3 region has 14 residues. DNA of the CDR3: TGTGCCAGCAGTAGCGGGAGAGAAACCGGGGAGCTGTTTTTT. It yields the protein CASSSGRETGELFF.

The V and J genes are TRBV27 and TRBJ2-1, with unresolved D. CDR1 is MNHEY and CDR2 is SMNVEV in the germline V gene (reference sequence). The CDR3 runs 12 residues. Trimming removed 6 bases from V and 5 bases from J, with 8 bases in between. The CDR3 is CASRLRNNEQFF. The CDR3 nucleotides read TGTGCCAGCAGATTAAGGAACAATGAGCAGTTCTTC.

This rearrangement joins TRBV20-1 to TRBJ2-4; either TRBD1 or TRBD2 may fit D (5 bases each). Germline V gene lookup returns CDR1 DFQATT and CDR2 SNEGSKA (reference sequence). Trimming shortened V by 8 bases and J by 10 bases, and 18 bases separated the two germline ends. CDR3 length equals 12 residues. CDR3 in DNA: TGCAGTACCGGGGACCCCGCCTATATTCAGTACTTC. It codes for CSTGDPAYIQYF.

This chain uses TRBV27 with TRBJ2-2; 8 bases are a match to TRBD1. Losses at the gene ends were 2 bases for V and 7 bases for J; bases not matched to a gene: 9. This CDR3 is 16 amino acids long. Germline lookup yields CDR1 MNHEY and CDR2 SMNVEV (reference sequence). This CDR3 reads CASSLTKDRAHGELFF. CDR3 sequence (DNA): TGTGCCAGCAGTTTAACAAAGGACAGGGCCCACGGGGAGCTGTTTTTT.

The CDR3 spells CASTPRPQGGEQFF. CDR3 coding DNA: TGTGCCAGCACCCCCCGGCCTCAGGGAGGTGAGCAGTTCTTC. This chain connects TRBV7-3 to TRBJ2-1; tentative D call: TRBD2 (6 bases). Looked up from germline, CDR1 is SGHTA and CDR2 is FQGTGA. This CDR3 is built from 14 residues. Trimming removed 7 bases from V and 9 bases from J, with 19 bases in between.

The chain links TRBV14 to TRBJ2-2; D is undetermined. V shed 1 base and J shed 1 base, with 10 bases lying between them. Germline loops: CDR1 SGHDN, CDR2 FVKESK. This CDR3 is 16 amino acids long. Here the CDR3 reads CASSQVRPWNTGELFF. CDR3 bases: TGTGCCAGCAGCCAAGTCAGGCCCTGGAACACCGGGGAGCTGTTTTTT. The whole variable domain, filled in from reference TRBV14 and TRBJ2-2, reads EAGVTQFPSHSVIEKGQTVTLRCDPISGHDNLYWYRRVMGKEIKFLLHFVKESKQDESGMPNNRFLAERTGGTYSTLKVQPAELEDSGVYFCASSQVRPWNTGELFFGEGSRLTVL.

The V gene is TRBV12-3 or TRBV12-4, the J gene TRBJ2-7; 8 nucleotides line up with TRBD2. This CDR3 is 14 amino acids long. V shed 6 bases and J 4 bases; nucleotides not matched to a gene: 8. The CDR3 region has the DNA TGTGCCAGCAGCCCCAGCGGGAGTAGGTACGAGCAGTACTTC. The encoded protein is CASSPSGSRYEQYF.

The chain combines TRBV20-1 with TRBJ2-5; TRBD2 matches 7 bases. Germline V gene lookup returns CDR1 DFQATT and CDR2 SNEGSKA (reference sequence). The CDR3 spans 14 residues. Trimming took 4 bases from V and 5 from J; bases not matched to a gene: 10. The CDR3 loop is CSANPGARGETQYF. The CDR3 DNA is TGCAGTGCTAACCCCGGGGCGCGGGGGGAGACCCAGTACTTC.

This clonotype was picked up a small number of times. This chain links TRBV6-2 or TRBV6-3 with TRBJ2-2; 7 nucleotides align to TRBD1. V trimming: 10 bases; J trimming: 1 base; junction bases outside the gene matches: 9. There are 15 residues in the CDR3. Germline loops: CDR1 MNHEY, CDR2 SVGEGT. The CDR3 DNA is TGTGCCAAGAGATTCCGGGACAGGAACACCGGGGAGCTGTTTTTT. It encodes CAKRFRDRNTGELFF.

The genes are TRBV7-9 and TRBJ1-4, with a weak D call TRBD1 (6 bases). V was shortened by 1 base and J by 8 bases, with 14 bases between the two germline ends. The CDR3 totals 15 residues. Germline assignment: CDR1 SEHNR and CDR2 FQNEAQ (reference sequence). DNA for the CDR3: TGTGCCAGCAGCTTAGTTGTGGTCAGGGGAGAAAAACTGTTTTTT. Translated, it gives CASSLVVVRGEKLFF.

The chain carries TRBV5-6 and TRBJ2-5; 10 bases align to TRBD2. This CDR3 contains 14 residues. V lost 4 bases to trimming and J lost 4 bases; unmatched junction nucleotides: 4. CDR1 is SGHDT and CDR2 is YYEEEE in the germline V gene. As DNA, the CDR3 is TGTGCCAGCAGCAGAAGGACTAGCGGAGAGACCCAGTACTTC. As protein: CASSRRTSGETQYF.